The 20 T cell receptor beta chains given below trace back to one sample, sequenced in a study of blood T cell repertoires in COVID-19. Using immunoSEQ multiplex PCR, the repertoire was profiled, and TCRdb retains in-frame clones only, with some absent. The sample holds about 98,000 clones, around four fifths seen once. The sample taken for sequencing was peripheral blood. The source is a man between 60 and 70 years old with active or convalescent COVID-19.

The V and J genes are TRBV5-6 and TRBJ2-1; D may be TRBD2 (5 bases). This CDR3 contains 15 residues. Trimming stripped 0 bases from V and 2 bases from J, with 9 bases between. Per germline, CDR1 SGHDT and CDR2 YYEEEE. This CDR3 is CASSLGGSTYNEQFF. DNA of the CDR3: TGTGCCAGCAGCTTGGGAGGGAGCACCTACAATGAGCAGTTCTTC.

V is TRBV6-4 and J is TRBJ2-1; weak D call: TRBD2 (6 bases). The germline V and J ends were trimmed by 5 bases and 6 bases, with 14 bases remaining between them. Per the germline V gene, CDR1 is MRHNA and CDR2 is SNTAGT. The CDR3 contains 14 residues. DNA for the CDR3: TGTGCCAGCAGTCGGGAGTTGGGTCGCAATGAGCAGTTCTTC. Encoded protein: CASSRELGRNEQFF.

J is TRBJ1-2 and V is TRBV6-5, with 9 bases identical to TRBD1. The germline V gene encodes CDR1 MNHEY and CDR2 SVGAGI. V lost 5 bases to trimming and J lost 1 base; unmatched junction nucleotides: 2. CDR3 length: 14 residues. This CDR3 is CASSRDRVNYGYTF. The CDR3 nucleotides are TGTGCCAGCAGTCGGGACAGGGTTAACTATGGCTACACCTTC.

A few counts support this clone. This rearrangement joins TRBV28 to TRBJ1-2; TRBD1 might be the D (6 bases). The CDR3 is made up of 13 amino acids. V lost 4 bases, J lost 8 bases, and 14 bases lay in between. Germline lookup yields CDR1 MDHEN and CDR2 SYDVKM. The CDR3 region is CASSSTGIGGYTF. The CDR3 nucleotides read TGTGCCAGCAGTTCTACAGGGATAGGAGGCTACACCTTC.

This clone appeared once. The V and J genes are TRBV3-1 (or the pseudogene TRBV3-2) and TRBJ2-1; 11 positions agree with TRBD2. Germline V gives CDR1 LGHDT, CDR2 YNNKEL (reference sequence). The CDR3 runs 17 residues. V shed 0 bases and J 4 bases; nucleotides not matched to a gene: 5. CDR3 sequence: CASSQDLTSGGYNEQFF. The DNA for the CDR3 is TGTGCCAGCAGCCAAGATCTCACTAGCGGGGGTTACAATGAGCAGTTCTTC.

The chain combines TRBV27 with TRBJ1-2; D uncertain. V lost 9 bases and J 2 bases, leaving 16 bases between the germline ends. CDR3 length equals 14 residues. Germline V gives CDR1 MNHEY, CDR2 SMNVEV (reference sequence). The CDR3 reads CASSGAGPNYGYTF. As DNA, the CDR3 is TGTGCCAGTAGTGGTGCAGGCCCGAACTATGGCTACACCTTC.

This clone is a singleton in its sample. V is TRBV11-3 and J is TRBJ2-5, with D possibly TRBD2 on 6 matching bases. The germline CDR1 and CDR2 sequences are SGHNT and YENEEA. V lost 1 base to trimming and J lost 5 bases, with 14 bases between them. The CDR3 spans 15 residues. In DNA, the CDR3 is TGTGCCAGCAGCTTAGGGGGACTTAGACGGGAGACCCAGTACTTC. This sequence encodes CASSLGGLRRETQYF.

This chain uses TRBV3-1 (or the pseudogene TRBV3-2) with TRBJ2-3; TRBD2 matches at 11 bases. Per the germline V gene, CDR1 is LGHDT and CDR2 is YNNKEL (reference sequence). V trimming: 4 bases; J trimming: 5 bases; junction bases outside the gene matches: 5. The CDR3 is 15 amino acids. The CDR3 protein is CASSLSTSGVDTQYF. CDR3 in DNA: TGTGCCAGCAGCCTTTCGACTAGCGGGGTAGATACGCAGTATTTT.

This clone was detected once. J is TRBJ2-1 and V is TRBV11-2, with a possible D match to TRBD1 (7 bases). The germline V gene encodes CDR1 SGHAT and CDR2 FQNNGV. The CDR3 runs to 16 residues. Trimming took 3 bases from V and 8 from J, leaving 20 bases between them. The CDR3 loop is CASSLYFRQGGDEQFF. DNA of the CDR3: TGTGCCAGCAGCTTGTACTTCCGACAGGGAGGCGATGAGCAGTTCTTC.

This clone was detected only a few times. The J gene is TRBJ1-2, the V gene TRBV28; D perhaps matches TRBD1 (6 bases). Germline V gene sequence: CDR1 MDHEN, CDR2 SYDVKM. V was trimmed by 1 base and J by 3 bases, leaving 15 bases between them. The CDR3 has 16 amino acids. CDR3 residues: CASSLSVQGRDYGYTF. CDR3 nucleotide sequence: TGTGCCAGCAGTTTATCGGTCCAGGGGCGGGACTATGGCTACACCTTC.

The chain recombines TRBV19 with TRBJ2-1, with 8 bases that match TRBD2. This CDR3 comprises 16 residues. Unmatched junction bases numbered 11, after V lost 8 bases and J lost 2 bases. Germline CDR1 is LNHDA and CDR2 is SQIVND (reference sequence). DNA of the CDR3: TGTGCCAGTCACCCGGGGGGCGGGAGGACCTACAATGAGCAGTTCTTC. As protein: CASHPGGGRTYNEQFF.

This clone was detected a few times. The genes are TRBV7-3 and TRBJ2-1; D might be TRBD2 (5 bases). V lost 0 bases to trimming and J lost 0 bases, with 6 bases between them. Germline V gene lookup returns CDR1 SGHTA and CDR2 FQGTGA. CDR3 length: 15 amino acids. The CDR3 here is CASSLTSDSYNEQFF. The CDR3 coding sequence is TGTGCCAGCAGCTTAACTAGCGACTCCTACAATGAGCAGTTCTTC. The whole variable domain, filled in from reference TRBV7-3 and TRBJ2-1, reads GAGVSQTPSNKVTEKGKYVELRCDPISGHTALYWYRQSLGQGPEFLIYFQGTGAADDSGLPNDRFFAVRPEGSVSTLKIQRTERGDSAVYLCASSLTSDSYNEQFFGPGTRLTVL.

This clone appeared a few times. The CDR3 here is CASSPTTGEQYF. CDR3 in DNA: TGTGCCAGCAGCCCCACCACGGGGGAGCAGTACTTC. The V and J genes are TRBV6-2 or TRBV6-3 and TRBJ2-7; tentatively, D is TRBD2 (5 bases). The CDR3 runs to 12 residues. Germline-derived CDR1 and CDR2 are MNHEY and SVGEGT. The germline V and J ends were trimmed by 6 bases and 7 bases, with 13 bases remaining between them.

A few counts support this clone. Written as DNA, the CDR3 is TGTGCCAGCAGCTTAAGGAGATCAACTAATGAAAAACTGTTTTTT. Amino acid sequence: CASSLRRSTNEKLFF. This rearrangement joins TRBV11-2 to TRBJ1-4; D remains unclear. Trimming took 2 bases from V and 0 from J, leaving 7 bases between them. CDR1 is SGHAT, CDR2 FQNNGV, per germline. The length of the CDR3 is 15 residues. Looking up the rest from reference TRBV11-2 and TRBJ1-4 gives the full variable domain: EAGVAQSPRYKIIEKRQSVAFWCNPISGHATLYWYQQILGQGPKLLIQFQNNGVVDDSQLPKDRFSAERLKGVDSTLKIQPAKLEDSAVYLCASSLRRSTNEKLFFGSGTQLSVL.

Many counts were recorded for this clone. The chain uses TRBV7-3 and TRBJ2-2, with 8 nucleotides matching TRBD2. In germline, CDR1 is SGHTA, CDR2 FQGTGA. The V segment lost 2 bases and the J segment 2 bases; nucleotides outside the gene matches: 1. This CDR3 has 15 residues. CDR3 sequence: CASSLAGGNTGELFF. The CDR3 region has the DNA TGTGCCAGCAGCTTAGCGGGAGGCAACACCGGGGAGCTGTTTTTT.

The rearrangement joins TRBV11-2 to TRBJ2-1; tentatively, D is TRBD1 (5 bases). Germline CDR1 and CDR2: SGHAT and FQNNGV. The V end was cut by 1 base, the J end by 5 bases, with 12 bases between. The CDR3 is 15 amino acids. Here the CDR3 reads CASSLADTGNNEQFF. In nucleotides, the CDR3 is TGTGCCAGCAGCTTAGCCGATACAGGTAACAATGAGCAGTTCTTC.

The chain employs TRBV6-6 and TRBJ1-2; D is unclear. Germline loops: CDR1 MNHNY, CDR2 SVGAGI (reference sequence). V lost 6 bases to trimming and J lost 3 bases, with 5 bases between them. The length of the CDR3 is 11 residues. The CDR3 reads CASSRDYGYTF. CDR3 coding DNA: TGTGCCAGCAGCCGGGACTATGGCTACACCTTC.

This chain's CDR3 is CASRETGWGDEQFF. CDR3 sequence (DNA): TGTGCCAGCAGAGAGACAGGGTGGGGTGATGAGCAGTTCTTC. The gene calls are TRBV27 and TRBJ2-1; the match to TRBD1 covers 7 bases. Germline lookup yields CDR1 MNHEY and CDR2 SMNVEV (reference sequence). The CDR3 has 14 amino acids. The trim removed 6 bases at V and 8 bases at J, leaving 10 bases unmatched.

The gene calls are TRBV2 and TRBJ2-3, with D maybe TRBD2 (5 bases). Between the trimmed V and J ends, which lost 2 bases and 1 base, there was a span of 13 bases. The CDR3 runs 16 residues. CDR1 and CDR2 (germline): SNHLY, FYNNEI. The CDR3 reads CASSETSADRTDTQYF. The CDR3 DNA sequence: TGTGCCAGCAGTGAAACTTCAGCGGACCGCACAGATACGCAGTATTTT.

Only a few counts were recorded for this clone. The V call is TRBV13, the J call TRBJ1-1; D not resolved. V was shortened by 0 bases and J by 6 bases, with 5 bases between the two germline ends. The V gene's germline CDR1 is PRHDT and CDR2 FYEKMQ (reference sequence). The CDR3 totals 12 residues. The CDR3: CASSLGGAEAFF. CDR3 coding DNA: TGTGCCAGCAGCTTAGGCGGTGCTGAAGCTTTCTTT.